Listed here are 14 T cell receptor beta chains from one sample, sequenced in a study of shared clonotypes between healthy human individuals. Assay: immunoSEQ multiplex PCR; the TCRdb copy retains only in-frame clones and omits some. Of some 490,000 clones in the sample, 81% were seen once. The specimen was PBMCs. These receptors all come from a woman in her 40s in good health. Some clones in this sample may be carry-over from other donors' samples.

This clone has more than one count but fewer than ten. The CDR3 loop is CASSMALDKQFF. CDR3 nucleotide sequence: TGTGCCAGCTCTATGGCCTTGGATAAGCAGTTCTTC. The chain is built from TRBV6-6 and TRBJ2-1, with D unclear. Between the trimmed V and J ends, which lost 8 bases and 11 bases, there was a span of 16 bases. The CDR3 is made up of 12 amino acids. Germline values: CDR1 MNHNY, CDR2 SVGAGI (reference sequence).

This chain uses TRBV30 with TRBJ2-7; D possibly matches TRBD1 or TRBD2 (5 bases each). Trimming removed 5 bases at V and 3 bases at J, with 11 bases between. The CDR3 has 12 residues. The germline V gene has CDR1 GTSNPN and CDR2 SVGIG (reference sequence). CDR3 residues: CAWAGAGYEQYF. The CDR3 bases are TGTGCCTGGGCTGGGGCGGGCTACGAGCAGTACTTC.

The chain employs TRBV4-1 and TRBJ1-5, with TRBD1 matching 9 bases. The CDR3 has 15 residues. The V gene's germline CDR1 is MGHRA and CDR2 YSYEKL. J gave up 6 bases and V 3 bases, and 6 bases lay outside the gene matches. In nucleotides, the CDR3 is TGCGCCAGCAGCCAGGGGGACAGGGCGAGTCAGCCCCAGCATTTT. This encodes CASSQGDRASQPQHF.

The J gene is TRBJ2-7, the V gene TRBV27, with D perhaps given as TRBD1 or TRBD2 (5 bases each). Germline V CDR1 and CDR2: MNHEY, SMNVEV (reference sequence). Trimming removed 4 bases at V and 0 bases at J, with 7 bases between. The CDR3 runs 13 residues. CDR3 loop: CASSWDGSYEQYF. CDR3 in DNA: TGTGCCAGCAGTTGGGACGGCTCCTACGAGCAGTACTTC.

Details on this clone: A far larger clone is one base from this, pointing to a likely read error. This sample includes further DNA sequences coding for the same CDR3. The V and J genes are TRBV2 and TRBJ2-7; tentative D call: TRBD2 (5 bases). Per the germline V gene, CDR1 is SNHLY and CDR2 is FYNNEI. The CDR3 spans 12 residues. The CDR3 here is CASSYTDYGQYF. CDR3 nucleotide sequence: TGTGCCAGCAGTTACACAGACTACGGGCAGTACTTC.

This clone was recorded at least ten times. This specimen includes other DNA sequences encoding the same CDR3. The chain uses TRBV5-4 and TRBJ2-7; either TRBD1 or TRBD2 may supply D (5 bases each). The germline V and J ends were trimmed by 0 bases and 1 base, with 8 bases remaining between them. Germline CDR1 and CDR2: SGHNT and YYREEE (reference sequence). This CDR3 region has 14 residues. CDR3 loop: CASSLDRRSYEQYF. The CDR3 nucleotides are TGTGCCAGCAGCTTGGACAGGAGGTCCTACGAGCAGTACTTC.

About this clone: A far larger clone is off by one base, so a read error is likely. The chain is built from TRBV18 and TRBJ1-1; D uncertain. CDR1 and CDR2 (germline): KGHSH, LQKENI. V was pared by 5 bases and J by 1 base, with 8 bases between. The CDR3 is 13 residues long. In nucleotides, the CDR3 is TGTGCCAGCTCAGTCTACGGGAACACTGAAGCTTTCTTT. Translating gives CASSVYGNTEAFF.

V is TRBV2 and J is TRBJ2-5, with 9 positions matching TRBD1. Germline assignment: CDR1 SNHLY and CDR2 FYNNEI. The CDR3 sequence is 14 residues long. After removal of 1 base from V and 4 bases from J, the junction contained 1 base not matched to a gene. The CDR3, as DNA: TGTGCCAGCAGTGAAGAGACAGGGGGAGAGACCCAGTACTTC. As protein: CASSEETGGETQYF.

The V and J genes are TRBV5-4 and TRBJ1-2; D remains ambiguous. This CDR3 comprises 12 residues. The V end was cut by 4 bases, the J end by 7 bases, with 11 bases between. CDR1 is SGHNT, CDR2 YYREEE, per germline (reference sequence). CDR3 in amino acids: CASSRDKAGYTF. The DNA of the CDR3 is TGTGCCAGCAGCCGCGACAAGGCTGGCTACACCTTC.

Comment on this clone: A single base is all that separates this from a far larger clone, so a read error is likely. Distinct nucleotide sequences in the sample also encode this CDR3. Here the CDR3 DNA reads TGCGCCAGCAGCTTGGGCAGGGAGAGACCAAGCAATCAGCCCCAGCATTTT. As protein: CASSLGRERPSNQPQHF. The chain joins TRBV5-6 to TRBJ1-5, with a weak D call TRBD1 (5 bases). This CDR3 has 17 residues. The germline V gene has CDR1 SGHDT and CDR2 YYEEEE.

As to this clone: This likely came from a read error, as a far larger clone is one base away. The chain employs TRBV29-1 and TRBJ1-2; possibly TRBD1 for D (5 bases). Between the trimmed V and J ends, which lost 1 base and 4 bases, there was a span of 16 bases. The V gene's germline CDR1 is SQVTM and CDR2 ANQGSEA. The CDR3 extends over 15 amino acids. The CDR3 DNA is TGCAGCGTTGAAGTATTAGGGCAGGGATGCTATGGCTACACCTTC. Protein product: CSVEVLGQGCYGYTF.

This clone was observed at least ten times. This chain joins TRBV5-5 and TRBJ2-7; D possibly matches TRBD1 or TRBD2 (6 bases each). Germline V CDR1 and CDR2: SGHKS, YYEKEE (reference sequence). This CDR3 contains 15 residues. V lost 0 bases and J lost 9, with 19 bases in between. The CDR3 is CASSLEGGSPIGQYF. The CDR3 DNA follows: TGTGCCAGCAGCTTGGAGGGGGGCTCCCCAATTGGGCAGTACTTC.

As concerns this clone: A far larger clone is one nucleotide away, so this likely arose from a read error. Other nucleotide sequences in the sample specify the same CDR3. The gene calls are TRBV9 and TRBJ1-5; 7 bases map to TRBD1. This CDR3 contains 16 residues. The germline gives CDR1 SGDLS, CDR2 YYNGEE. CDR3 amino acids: CASSSKRYGGGQPQHF. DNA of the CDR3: TGTGCCAGCAGCTCCAAGAGGTACGGAGGGGGCCAGCCACAGCATTTT.

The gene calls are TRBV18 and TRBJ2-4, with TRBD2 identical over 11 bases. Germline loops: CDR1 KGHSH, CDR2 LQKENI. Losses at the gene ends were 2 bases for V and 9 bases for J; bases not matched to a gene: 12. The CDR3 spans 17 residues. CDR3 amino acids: CASSPITSGSSSGIQYF. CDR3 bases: TGTGCCAGCTCACCAATTACTAGCGGGAGTTCCTCTGGCATTCAGTACTTC.